This entry features one T cell receptor (beta chain) sequence. The data derive from a study of brain T cells in children with intractable seizures. Deletions cut 7 bases from V and 5 bases from J, with 11 bases between. CDR3 length: 12 amino acids. In germline, CDR1 is MNHEY, CDR2 SMNVEV (reference sequence). Sequencing was performed with immunoSEQ multiplex PCR; in TCRdb, only in-frame clones are kept and a portion is missing. The table shows 80,000 or so clones, with around 93% occurring only once. Only cases whose brain tissue showed the highest T cell transcript signatures were sequenced. The sequence derives from a boy in the first two years of life with tuberous sclerosis and intractable seizures. This specimen was peripheral blood, taken at surgery. V gene TRBV27 combines with J gene TRBJ2-5; D remains unclear. This CDR3 is CASISIRETQYF. For the CDR3, the DNA is TGTGCCAGCATCTCAATCCGTGAGACCCAGTACTTC.